This T cell receptor (beta chain) is drawn from a study of T cell changes during pregnancy in multiple sclerosis. CDR1 and CDR2 (germline): MDHEN, SYDVKM. Trimming removed 4 bases at V and 5 bases at J, with 15 bases between. This CDR3 spans 14 amino acids. Using immunoSEQ multiplex PCR, the repertoire was profiled, and TCRdb retains in-frame clones only, with some absent. Of around 43,000 clones listed, around 94% are singletons. This sample comprised CD4+ T cells from peripheral blood mononuclear cells, obtained before pregnancy. The chain combines TRBV28 with TRBJ2-7, with TRBD1 as a possible D gene (5 bases). This receptor was taken from a female donor with multiple sclerosis, enrolled in a pregnancy study. The CDR3 sequence: CASSSQGSRDEQYF. Here the CDR3 DNA reads TGTGCCAGCAGTTCCCAGGGTTCAAGGGACGAGCAGTACTTC.